These 5 T cell receptor beta chains share one sample of origin, sequenced in a study of blood T cell repertoires in COVID-19. Only in-frame clones appear in the TCRdb table, and some are missing; sequencing was by immunoSEQ multiplex PCR. Of under 85,000 clones in the sample, around four fifths were seen once. Sequenced input: peripheral blood. Receptors were obtained from a man aged 45-65 years with active COVID-19.

The chain carries TRBV28 and TRBJ1-6; TRBD1 matches at 7 bases. The CDR3 spans 12 residues. Germline CDR1 and CDR2: MDHEN and SYDVKM. J lost 7 bases, V lost 6 bases, and 0 bases had no gene match. CDR3 in amino acids: CASRGQNSPLHF. DNA of the CDR3: TGTGCCAGCAGGGGACAGAATTCACCCCTCCACTTT.

The DNA for the CDR3 is TGTGCCAGCAGCCTCAACTCGGGGACAGTCGGGCAAGAGACCCAGTACTTC. It codes for CASSLNSGTVGQETQYF. The genes are TRBV9 and TRBJ2-5; 7 positions agree with TRBD1. The CDR3 has 17 amino acids. Germline V lookup: CDR1 SGDLS, CDR2 YYNGEE. The V and J ends lost 4 bases and 2 bases, in that order; junction bases with no gene match: 14.

This sequence joins TRBV7-8 and TRBJ2-7; 8 nucleotides align to TRBD2. The V segment lost 5 bases and the J segment 5 bases; nucleotides outside the gene matches: 11. The CDR3 loop spans 15 amino acids. Germline CDR1 reads SGHVS; CDR2 reads FQNEAQ. This chain's CDR3 is CASSLPGGAANEQYF. Here the CDR3 DNA reads TGTGCCAGCAGCCTCCCCGGGGGGGCCGCAAACGAGCAGTACTTC.

The V and J genes are TRBV6-5 and TRBJ2-7, with D perhaps TRBD2 (5 bases). V was pared by 0 bases and J by 3 bases, with 12 bases between. CDR3 length: 15 residues. CDR1 MNHEY and CDR2 SVGAGI come from the germline V gene. The CDR3 sequence is CASSYSGVAIYEQYF. The CDR3 DNA sequence: TGTGCCAGCAGTTACTCGGGAGTGGCCATCTACGAGCAGTACTTC.

The rearrangement uses TRBV7-9 and TRBJ2-7; no definite D call. V was shortened by 1 base and J by 9 bases, with 13 bases between the two germline ends. The CDR3 loop spans 13 amino acids. Germline-derived CDR1 and CDR2 are SEHNR and FQNEAQ (reference sequence). In DNA, the CDR3 is TGTGCCAGCAGCTTAGATACGGGTCGAGGGCAGTACTTC. As protein: CASSLDTGRGQYF. The full variable domain, its missing parts supplied by reference TRBV7-9 and TRBJ2-7, is DTGVSQNPRHKITKRGQNVTFRCDPISEHNRLYWYRQTLGQGPEFLTYFQNEAQLEKSRLLSDRFSAERPKGSFSTLEIQRTEQGDSAMYLCASSLDTGRGQYFGPGTRLTVT.